The 26 T cell receptor beta chains below all came from one sample that was sequenced in a study of blood T cell repertoires in COVID-19. TCRdb keeps only in-frame clones here, not all; method: immunoSEQ multiplex PCR. The data show some 130,000 clones, around 80% seen once. The specimen sequenced was peripheral blood. The receptors here all came from a human donor in a cohort sampled during active COVID-19.

The chain is built from TRBV5-6 and TRBJ1-2, with D unresolved. Germline V gene lookup returns CDR1 SGHDT and CDR2 YYEEEE. Trimming pared 0 bases from V and 9 bases from J, leaving 9 bases between. The length of the CDR3 is 12 residues. The CDR3 coding sequence is TGTGCCAGCAGCTTGGCAGGCAGCCGCTACACCTTC. Its protein is CASSLAGSRYTF.

The gene calls are TRBV10-1 and TRBJ2-5; 9 positions agree with TRBD2. This CDR3 has 17 residues. Germline loops: CDR1 WNHNN, CDR2 SYGVQD (reference sequence). The junction had 8 bases not matched to a gene; V was cut back by 3 bases and J by 0 bases. In nucleotides, the CDR3 is TGCGCCAGCAGTGACTCCGGGACTAGCTTGTACCAAGAGACCCAGTACTTC. It yields the protein CASSDSGTSLYQETQYF.

The genes are TRBV4-2 and TRBJ1-2, with 11 nucleotides matching TRBD1. The trim removed 4 bases at V and 7 bases at J, leaving 5 bases unmatched. CDR1 and CDR2 (germline): LGHNA, YNFKEQ. The length of the CDR3 is 14 residues. Here the CDR3 reads CASSPWGQGGGYTF. In nucleotides, the CDR3 is TGTGCCAGCAGCCCCTGGGGACAGGGGGGTGGCTACACCTTC.

The chain employs TRBV18 and TRBJ2-5; TRBD1 is a possible D gene (5 bases). Trimming stripped 3 bases from V and 2 bases from J, with 13 bases between. The germline V gene encodes CDR1 KGHSH and CDR2 LQKENI. The CDR3 extends over 15 amino acids. The CDR3 DNA follows: TGTGCCAGCTCACCCCTCCCCAACAGGCAAGAGACCCAGTACTTC. Translation: CASSPLPNRQETQYF.

The chain has TRBV29-1 and TRBJ1-5, with D tentatively TRBD1 (5 bases). V was trimmed by 0 bases and J by 6 bases, leaving 9 bases between them. Germline CDR1 SQVTM, CDR2 ANQGSEA. This CDR3 has 13 residues. CDR3 region: CSVEDREGQPQHF. The CDR3 DNA sequence: TGCAGCGTTGAAGACAGGGAGGGTCAGCCCCAGCATTTT. The complete variable domain, with remaining parts taken from reference TRBV29-1 and TRBJ1-5, reads SAVISQKPSRDICQRGTSLTIQCQVDSQVTMMFWYRQQPGQSLTLIATANQGSEATYESGFVIDKFPISRPNLTFSTLTVSNMSPEDSSIYLCSVEDREGQPQHFGDGTRLSIL.

This clone was picked up a small number of times. The chain uses TRBV5-1 and TRBJ2-2, with 10 bases identical to TRBD2. The CDR3 loop spans 14 amino acids. Per germline, CDR1 SGHRS and CDR2 YFSETQ. V was clipped by 3 bases and J by 5 bases; unmatched bases: 1. The CDR3 DNA is TGCGCCAGCAGCTCTAGCGGGGGTACCGGGGAGCTGTTTTTT. It encodes CASSSSGGTGELFF.

V gene TRBV30 combines with J gene TRBJ2-2; unclear D gene. Trimming pared 2 bases from V and 4 bases from J, leaving 5 bases between. CDR1 and CDR2 from the germline V gene are GTSNPN and SVGIG (reference sequence). This CDR3 has 12 amino acids. DNA of the CDR3: TGTGCCTGGAGTCAGATCACCGGGGAGCTGTTTTTT. This translates into CAWSQITGELFF.

A single count supports this clone. The V gene is TRBV5-6, the J gene TRBJ1-2; unclear D gene. The CDR3 is 14 amino acids. Germline CDR1 and CDR2: SGHDT and YYEEEE. V gave up 0 bases and J gave up 4 bases, with 10 bases separating them. The CDR3 region is CASSLGQKIYGYTF. The CDR3 DNA sequence: TGTGCCAGCAGCTTGGGGCAGAAAATCTATGGCTACACCTTC.

The chain joins TRBV6-5 to TRBJ1-6; perhaps TRBD1 as D (5 bases). Trimming left V 6 bases short and J 6 bases short, with 15 bases between. This CDR3 contains 15 residues. From germline, CDR1 is MNHEY and CDR2 SVGAGI. CDR3 protein: CASSTQGPPNSPLHF. The DNA of the CDR3 is TGTGCCAGCAGCACCCAGGGTCCCCCTAATTCACCCCTCCACTTT.

The J gene is TRBJ2-7, the V gene TRBV3-1 (or the pseudogene TRBV3-2); perhaps TRBD1 as D (5 bases). This CDR3 has 15 residues. The germline V and J ends were trimmed by 0 bases and 2 bases, with 11 bases remaining between them. Germline V gives CDR1 LGHDT, CDR2 YNNKEL (reference sequence). CDR3 sequence reads: CASSQDPGRTYEQYF. DNA for the CDR3: TGTGCCAGCAGCCAAGACCCAGGGCGTACCTACGAGCAGTACTTC.

The V gene is TRBV18, the J gene TRBJ1-1; 7 nucleotides agree with TRBD1. This CDR3 has 15 residues. V shed 5 bases and J 0 bases; nucleotides not matched to a gene: 6. The germline CDR1 and CDR2 sequences are KGHSH and LQKENI. In nucleotides, the CDR3 is TGTGCCAGCTCAACGACAGGGAACATGAACACTGAAGCTTTCTTT. Translating gives CASSTTGNMNTEAFF.

This clone was detected many times. The J gene is TRBJ1-5, the V gene TRBV27; D perhaps matches TRBD1 (5 bases). Trimming shortened V by 6 bases and J by 5 bases, and 17 bases separated the two germline ends. CDR1 and CDR2 (germline): MNHEY, SMNVEV (reference sequence). The CDR3 covers 15 residues. CDR3 coding DNA: TGTGCCAGCAGCCCTGGGGCAGGGTCTTATCAGCCCCAGCATTTT. It yields the protein CASSPGAGSYQPQHF.

This clone showed up just a few times. V usage is TRBV6-5 and J usage is TRBJ1-4; D may be TRBD1 (5 bases). The CDR3 is 13 residues long. V lost 7 bases and J 5 bases, leaving 11 bases between the germline ends. CDR1 and CDR2 (germline): MNHEY, SVGAGI. The CDR3 DNA reads TGTGCCAGCAATATGGGGGGGAATGAAAAACTGTTTTTT. It encodes CASNMGGNEKLFF.

The chain has TRBV20-1 and TRBJ2-3; 7 positions agree with TRBD2. The ends lost 3 bases at V and 8 bases at J; junction bases unmatched: 8. CDR3 size: 13 residues. CDR1 is DFQATT and CDR2 is SNEGSKA in the germline V gene (reference sequence). CDR3 in DNA: TGCAGTGCTAGTAAGGGCGGGGAGGGTACGCAGTATTTT. Residues: CSASKGGEGTQYF.

V and J are TRBV14 and TRBJ1-4; D unresolved. The V gene's germline CDR1 is SGHDN and CDR2 FVKESK. This CDR3 has 15 amino acids. V lost 4 bases to trimming and J lost 4 bases, with 13 bases between them. The CDR3 region is CASSPISGFNEKLFF. CDR3 nucleotides: TGTGCCAGCAGCCCCATATCGGGATTTAATGAAAAACTGTTTTTT.

The V and J genes are TRBV5-1 and TRBJ2-7, with 10 bases fitting TRBD1. The CDR3 contains 21 residues. From germline, CDR1 is SGHRS and CDR2 YFSETQ. The V gene end was trimmed by 4 bases and the J gene end by 1 base; junction bases not matched to a gene: 23. The CDR3 region has the DNA TGCGCCAGCAGCCGGAACCGGCGGGGACAGGGGACGGGGTATGCGTCCTACGAGCAGTACTTC. Translated: CASSRNRRGQGTGYASYEQYF.

The chain joins TRBV30 to TRBJ1-1; the D gene is possibly TRBD1 (5 bases). In germline, CDR1 is GTSNPN, CDR2 SVGIG (reference sequence). Between the trimmed V and J ends, which lost 0 bases and 5 bases, there was a span of 7 bases. The CDR3 runs to 12 residues. The CDR3 protein is CAWSVGGTEAFF. As DNA, the CDR3 is TGTGCCTGGAGTGTGGGGGGGACTGAAGCTTTCTTT.

The rearrangement joins TRBV11-2 to TRBJ2-7; 8 positions agree with TRBD1. Germline V CDR1 and CDR2: SGHAT, FQNNGV. After removal of 5 bases from V and 0 bases from J, the junction contained 9 bases not matched to a gene. CDR3 length equals 16 residues. CDR3 sequence reads: CASSPIQGVNSYEQYF. CDR3 DNA sequence: TGTGCCAGCAGCCCAATACAGGGGGTAAACTCCTACGAGCAGTACTTC.

V gene TRBV27 combines with J gene TRBJ2-7, with TRBD1 identical over 9 bases. The ends lost 6 bases at V and 2 bases at J; junction bases unmatched: 2. CDR1 is MNHEY, CDR2 SMNVEV, per germline (reference sequence). The CDR3 covers 13 residues. Here the CDR3 DNA reads TGTGCCAGCAGGGGGACAGGGACCTACGAGCAGTACTTC. Translating it yields CASRGTGTYEQYF.

This clone was seen a few times. The chain is built from TRBV19 and TRBJ2-2, with D tentatively TRBD1 (6 bases). Germline loops: CDR1 LNHDA, CDR2 SQIVND (reference sequence). The V and J ends lost 3 bases and 6 bases respectively, with 14 bases between them. This CDR3 is 15 amino acids long. The CDR3 is CASSIVGGEAGELFF. In DNA form, the CDR3 reads TGTGCCAGTAGTATCGTTGGGGGCGAAGCCGGGGAGCTGTTTTTT.

This chain connects TRBV7-8 to TRBJ1-5; TRBD1 matches 7 bases. Trimming at V came to 4 bases and at J to 2 bases, leaving 5 bases not matched to a gene. The CDR3 is made up of 15 amino acids. Germline values: CDR1 SGHVS, CDR2 FQNEAQ. CDR3 in amino acids: CASSSPGTGNQPQHF. CDR3 in DNA: TGTGCCAGCAGCTCGCCCGGGACAGGCAATCAGCCCCAGCATTTT.

V is TRBV29-1 and J is TRBJ1-1; 8 bases are a match to TRBD1. The germline V gene encodes CDR1 SQVTM and CDR2 ANQGSEA. This CDR3 region has 14 residues. With 6 bases clipped from V and 6 bases from J, the junction kept 12 bases outside the gene matches. Here the CDR3 DNA reads TGCAGCGTCTTCCTAGGACAGGGAAAGGCTGAAGCTTTCTTT. Its protein product is CSVFLGQGKAEAFF.

This clone appeared a few times. The chain carries TRBV6-6 and TRBJ2-7; TRBD1 matches at 8 bases. This CDR3 spans 14 amino acids. The V gene end was trimmed by 7 bases and the J gene end by 1 base; junction bases not matched to a gene: 6. Germline V gene lookup returns CDR1 MNHNY and CDR2 SVGAGI (reference sequence). The CDR3 here is CASTDRGPSYEQYF. The DNA of the CDR3 is TGTGCCAGCACCGACAGGGGTCCATCCTACGAGCAGTACTTC.

The chain has TRBV30 and TRBJ1-1, with a weak D call TRBD1 (5 bases). This CDR3 contains 12 residues. Germline V lookup: CDR1 GTSNPN, CDR2 SVGIG (reference sequence). V lost 0 bases to trimming and J lost 8 bases, with 10 bases between them. CDR3 nucleotides: TGTGCCTGGAGTGTACTTGGGGGGGAAGCTTTCTTT. Amino acids: CAWSVLGGEAFF. The full variable domain, its missing parts supplied by reference TRBV30 and TRBJ1-1, is SQTIHQWPATLVQPVGSPLSLECTVEGTSNPNLYWYRQAAGRGLQLLFYSVGIGQISSEVPQNLSASRPQDRQFILSSKKLLLSDSGFYLCAWSVLGGEAFFGQGTRLTVV.

CDR3 loop: CASSRGGRQNTEAFF. The CDR3, as DNA: TGCGCCAGCAGCCGCGGGGGCAGACAGAACACTGAAGCTTTCTTT. The chain couples TRBV4-1 to TRBJ1-1; D may be TRBD1 (6 bases). V was trimmed by 4 bases and J by 1 base, leaving 13 bases between them. CDR1 MGHRA and CDR2 YSYEKL come from the germline V gene. The CDR3 totals 15 residues.

There are a few counts of this clone. The rearrangement links TRBV14 to TRBJ2-1; no definite D call. CDR1 and CDR2 (germline): SGHDN, FVKESK. Trimming took 0 bases from V and 10 from J, leaving 13 bases between them. This CDR3 spans 14 amino acids. In nucleotides, the CDR3 is TGTGCCAGCAGCCAAGATTTAGGAGCGTCGGAGCAGTTCTTC. This sequence encodes CASSQDLGASEQFF. Full variable domain (missing parts from reference TRBV14 and TRBJ2-1): EAGVTQFPSHSVIEKGQTVTLRCDPISGHDNLYWYRRVMGKEIKFLLHFVKESKQDESGMPNNRFLAERTGGTYSTLKVQPAELEDSGVYFCASSQDLGASEQFFGPGTRLTVL.